The 11 T cell receptor beta chains reported below all come from one sample, sequenced in a study of cytomegalovirus exposure and HLA in healthy donors. PCR involved 60 Vbeta and 13 Jbeta primers. Measured with immunoSEQ multiplex PCR; TCRdb has only the in-frame clones, and not every one. The table shows 160,000 or so clones, with 77% occurring only once. Sequencing was carried out using PBMCs. Receptors originate from a woman aged 30 to 39 in good health and CMV-seronegative.

This chain links TRBV19 with TRBJ1-6, with D perhaps TRBD1 (5 bases). The V gene lost 7 bases and the J gene lost 9 bases, with 13 bases spanning the gap. Per the germline V gene, CDR1 is LNHDA and CDR2 is SQIVND (reference sequence). The CDR3 is 13 amino acids. The chain's CDR3 is CASMPGSVSPLHF. The CDR3 DNA sequence: TGTGCCAGTATGCCAGGGTCTGTTTCACCCCTCCACTTT.

The rearrangement uses TRBV7-6 and TRBJ1-5; maybe TRBD1 (5 bases). CDR1 SGHVS and CDR2 FNYEAQ come from the germline V gene. The germline V and J ends were trimmed by 1 base and 2 bases, with 6 bases remaining between them. This CDR3 comprises 14 residues. In nucleotides, the CDR3 is TGTGCCAGCAGCTTAGAAGGGGGCAATCAGCCCCAGCATTTT. This encodes CASSLEGGNQPQHF.

The chain joins TRBV4-1 to TRBJ2-5; D might be TRBD2 (5 bases). The CDR3 runs 13 residues. Germline V gene sequence: CDR1 MGHRA, CDR2 YSYEKL. V lost 3 bases, J lost 3 bases, and 8 bases lay in between. The CDR3: CASSQLLEETQYF. The DNA for the CDR3 is TGCGCCAGCAGCCAGTTACTAGAAGAGACCCAGTACTTC.

DNA of the CDR3: TGTGCCAGCAGTGAATGGAGGGGTCGCACGAACACTGAAGCTTTCTTT. Protein product: CASSEWRGRTNTEAFF. The chain employs TRBV2 and TRBJ1-1; weak D call: TRBD1 (5 bases). Looked up from germline, CDR1 is SNHLY and CDR2 is FYNNEI. Trimming cost V 2 bases and J 1 base, with 14 bases left between them. The CDR3 spans 16 residues.

The genes are TRBV5-1 and TRBJ1-3, with D perhaps TRBD1 (5 bases). This CDR3 contains 15 residues. The V end was cut by 0 bases, the J end by 0 bases, with 7 bases between. Germline CDR1 reads SGHRS; CDR2 reads YFSETQ. The CDR3 DNA follows: TGCGCCAGCAGCTTGGGGGGCGGCTCTGGAAACACCATATATTTT. Protein: CASSLGGGSGNTIYF.

The V gene is TRBV19, the J gene TRBJ1-5; 7 bases fit TRBD1. The length of the CDR3 is 15 residues. Germline lookup yields CDR1 LNHDA and CDR2 SQIVND (reference sequence). The V gene end was trimmed by 8 bases and the J gene end by 5 bases; junction bases not matched to a gene: 12. The CDR3 is CASVRDSLADQPQHF. CDR3 bases: TGTGCCAGTGTCCGGGACAGCTTGGCCGATCAGCCCCAGCATTTT.

This clone was seen once. CDR3 amino acids: CASSLSRQGNSPLHF. CDR3 in DNA: TGTGCCAGCAGTTTATCGCGGCAGGGAAATTCACCCCTCCACTTT. The chain uses TRBV27 and TRBJ1-6, with D maybe TRBD1 (5 bases). Between the trimmed V and J ends, which lost 0 bases and 7 bases, there was a span of 10 bases. CDR3 length equals 15 residues. Germline V lookup: CDR1 MNHEY, CDR2 SMNVEV (reference sequence).

This sequence joins TRBV2 and TRBJ2-3; 8 bases match TRBD1. CDR1 SNHLY and CDR2 FYNNEI come from the germline V gene. The CDR3 is 13 amino acids. V was clipped by 6 bases and J by 5 bases; unmatched bases: 4. CDR3 DNA sequence: TGTGCCAGCAGACAGGGGGATATAGATACGCAGTATTTT. Translation gives CASRQGDIDTQYF.

The V call is TRBV27, the J call TRBJ2-3; D possibly corresponds to TRBD2 (6 bases). CDR1 is MNHEY and CDR2 is SMNVEV in the germline V gene (reference sequence). V lost 6 bases to trimming and J lost 4 bases, with 11 bases between them. The CDR3 consists of 13 residues. The CDR3, as DNA: TGTGCCAGCAGCCCTTGGGGGGCAGATACGCAGTATTTT. This codes for CASSPWGADTQYF.

The chain couples TRBV19 to TRBJ1-1, with a possible D match to TRBD1 (5 bases). V dropped 7 bases and J dropped 6 bases, with 18 bases sitting between them. Germline-derived CDR1 and CDR2 are LNHDA and SQIVND (reference sequence). The CDR3 sequence is 14 residues long. The CDR3 region is CASTRWGDGAEAFF. CDR3 sequence (DNA): TGTGCCAGTACCCGCTGGGGGGACGGCGCTGAAGCTTTCTTT.

The V gene is TRBV2, the J gene TRBJ1-1; D remains ambiguous. V was shortened by 2 bases and J by 7 bases, with 5 bases between the two germline ends. The CDR3 consists of 11 residues. The germline V gene encodes CDR1 SNHLY and CDR2 FYNNEI. CDR3 nucleotide sequence: TGTGCCAGCAGTGAACGAGTTGAAGCTTTCTTT. Translated, it gives CASSERVEAFF.